A selection of T cell receptor beta chains follows, all from one sample in a study of cytomegalovirus exposure and HLA in healthy donors. Data came from immunoSEQ multiplex PCR; TCRdb stores just in-frame clones and leaves some out. The table includes 120,000 to 150,000 clones, about three quarters detected once. The specimen was PBMCs. These receptors originate from a male donor in good health and CMV-seropositive. Each CDR3 is given with its conserved first and last residue. The order of the fields is J gene, V gene, clone size, CDR3 length, D gene, CDR3 protein, CDR3 DNA. The D gene is left open where the match is weak. Clone size is shown for a subset of rows, as once, few, many or a class of expanded clone.

>TRBJ2-5|TRBV4-1|-|15|-
CASSQDAGPTGPQYF
TGCGCCAGCAGCCAAGATGCGGGACCGACGGGTCCCCAGTACTTC
>TRBJ1-4|TRBV27|-|13|TRBD1
CASSSTGYEKLFF
TGTGCCAGCAGTTCGACAGGGTATGAAAAACTGTTTTTT
>TRBJ2-7|TRBV10-1|-|14|TRBD2
CASSPGLAGVEQYF
TGCGCCAGCAGCCCGGGACTAGCGGGGGTGGAGCAGTACTTC
>TRBJ2-5|TRBV5-1|-|15|-
CASSLGPQIQETQYF
TGCGCCAGCAGCTTGGGGCCACAGATCCAAGAGACCCAGTACTTC
>TRBJ1-1|TRBV7-9|-|17|TRBD1
CASSLWGTGNRITEAFF
TGTGCCAGCAGCTTATGGGGGACAGGGAATAGAATCACTGAAGCTTTCTTT
>TRBJ1-1|TRBV6-5|-|15|TRBD1
CASRGDRDRDTEAFF
TGTGCCAGCAGGGGGGACCGGGACAGGGACACTGAAGCTTTCTTT
>TRBJ1-1|TRBV19|-|17|TRBD1
CASSIGLGGERNTEAFF
TGTGCCAGTAGTATAGGCCTAGGGGGCGAGAGGAACACTGAAGCTTTCTTT
>TRBJ1-5|TRBV28|-|16|-
CASSSPSGGGYQPQHF
TGTGCCAGCAGTTCACCTAGTGGGGGGGGATATCAGCCCCAGCATTTT
>TRBJ1-4|TRBV7-9|-|17|TRBD1
CASSLDSPTGLDEKLFF
TGTGCCAGCAGCTTAGATTCCCCGACAGGGCTTGATGAAAAACTGTTTTTT
>TRBJ2-7|TRBV23-1|-|19|-
CASSRGGTESLRHAYEQYF
TGCGCCAGCAGTCGTGGTGGCACCGAAAGTTTACGCCACGCATACGAGCAGTACTTC
>TRBJ1-5|TRBV27|-|14|-
CASSLLRGNQPQHF
TGTGCCAGCAGTTTATTGCGAGGCAATCAGCCCCAGCATTTT
>TRBJ1-6|TRBV7-6|-|15|TRBD1
CASSQGATANSDLHF
TGTGCCAGCAGTCAGGGGGCTACCGCTAATTCTGACCTCCACTTT
>TRBJ2-1|TRBV7-9|-|14|TRBD2
CASSLGLAGAEQFF
TGTGCCAGCAGCTTAGGTCTAGCGGGGGCCGAGCAGTTCTTC
>TRBJ1-5|TRBV6-1|few|17|TRBD1
CASSEAWAGGSNQPQHF
TGTGCCAGCAGTGAAGCTTGGGCAGGGGGGAGCAATCAGCCCCAGCATTTT
>TRBJ2-7|TRBV4-1|-|14|-
CASSQDRAIDEQYF
TGCGCCAGCAGCCAAGACAGGGCTATCGACGAGCAGTACTTC
>TRBJ1-1|TRBV29-1|once|19|-
CSVEDVIQPGEVLRTEAFF
TGCAGCGTTGAAGACGTAATACAACCTGGAGAGGTGTTGCGCACTGAAGCTTTCTTT
>TRBJ2-7|TRBV6-6|-|13|-
CASSKRPLYEQYF
TGTGCCAGCAGTAAGAGGCCTCTCTACGAGCAGTACTTC
>TRBJ1-6|TRBV6-5|-|15|-
CASRRTADSNSPLHF
TGTGCCAGCAGGCGAACTGCGGACTCGAATTCACCCCTCCACTTT
>TRBJ2-2|TRBV7-3|few|15|-
CASSLTGLPTGELFF
TGTGCCAGCAGTTTAACGGGACTGCCAACCGGGGAGCTGTTTTTT
>TRBJ1-6|TRBV6-6|-|16|-
CASSYSGGTYNSPLHF
TGTGCCAGCAGTTACTCAGGGGGTACCTATAATTCACCCCTCCACTTT
>TRBJ1-2|TRBV2|once|13|-
CASSEVTGHGYTF
TGTGCCAGCAGTGAAGTTACAGGGCATGGCTACACCTTC
>TRBJ2-7|TRBV14|-|14|-
CASSQDLLLDEQYF
TGTGCCAGCAGCCAAGATTTGCTACTAGACGAGCAGTACTTC
>TRBJ2-1|TRBV4-2|-|17|TRBD2
CASSQSLLAGGYNEQFF
TGTGCCAGCAGCCAGTCCTTACTAGCGGGGGGCTACAATGAGCAGTTCTTC
>TRBJ1-2|TRBV5-6|once|15|-
CASSLFQGSFYGYTF
TGTGCCAGCAGCTTGTTTCAGGGTTCCTTCTATGGCTACACCTTC
>TRBJ2-3|TRBV6-5|-|14|TRBD1
CASSPGQYTDTQYF
TGTGCCAGCAGCCCGGGACAGTACACAGATACGCAGTATTTT
>TRBJ2-5|TRBV5-1|-|15|-
CASSLGLRNPETQYF
TGCGCCAGCAGCTTGGGACTTCGGAACCCAGAGACCCAGTACTTC
>TRBJ2-1|TRBV29-1|few|14|-
CSVVRQTSFPEQFF
TGCAGCGTTGTGAGGCAGACCAGCTTTCCAGAGCAGTTCTTC
>TRBJ2-5|TRBV19|-|14|TRBD1
CASSPGQEGETQYF
TGTGCCAGTAGTCCGGGACAGGAGGGAGAGACCCAGTACTTC
>TRBJ2-7|TRBV4-3|-|13|TRBD2
CASSQDVAGEQYF
TGCGCCAGCAGCCAAGACGTAGCGGGCGAGCAGTACTTC
>TRBJ2-2|TRBV2|-|15|TRBD2
CASRTGTSGRGELFF
TGTGCCAGCAGGACCGGGACTAGCGGGAGAGGGGAGCTGTTTTTT
>TRBJ2-5|TRBV5-1|-|16|TRBD2
CASSLGLAGGQETQYF
TGCGCCAGCAGCCTCGGACTAGCGGGAGGGCAAGAGACCCAGTACTTC
>TRBJ2-2|TRBV7-9|-|14|-
CASSFSGHTGELFF
TGTGCCAGCAGCTTCAGCGGACACACCGGGGAGCTGTTTTTT
>TRBJ2-7|TRBV6-5|-|14|TRBD1
CASSTGTGGYEQYF
TGTGCCAGCTCAACCGGGACAGGGGGCTACGAGCAGTACTTC
>TRBJ1-5|TRBV28|-|15|-
CASSLSDRYNQPQHF
TGTGCCAGCAGCTTATCCGACAGGTACAATCAGCCCCAGCATTTT
>TRBJ1-2|TRBV4-1|-|20|TRBD1
CASSQGLRGGPGQGFYGYTF
TGCGCCAGCAGCCAAGGTTTAAGGGGGGGGCCGGGACAGGGTTTTTATGGCTACACCTTC
>TRBJ2-1|TRBV2|-|15|TRBD2
CASRVAGGPTNEQFF
TGTGCCAGCAGGGTGGCGGGGGGGCCTACAAATGAGCAGTTCTTC
>TRBJ2-7|TRBV1|few|17|-
CTSSQDVVAGEPEEQYF
TGCACCAGCAGCCAAGATGTAGTAGCGGGAGAACCTGAAGAGCAGTACTTC
>TRBJ2-7|TRBV19|-|14|TRBD2
CASSPGTSVHEQYF
TGTGCCAGTAGTCCCGGGACTAGCGTCCACGAGCAGTACTTC
>TRBJ1-5|TRBV28|-|21|TRBD1
CATREQQGKRTERVRNQPQHF
TGTGCCACCCGAGAGCAACAGGGGAAGAGGACGGAGAGGGTTCGCAATCAGCCCCAGCATTTT
>TRBJ2-1|TRBV7-3|once|14|TRBD2
CASSLMREGNEQFF
TGTGCCAGCAGCTTAATGCGGGAGGGGAATGAGCAGTTCTTC
>TRBJ2-1|TRBV2|few|18|-
CASSSRTTIGRHGNEQFF
TGTGCCAGCAGTTCTCGGACTACCATAGGGCGGCACGGCAATGAGCAGTTCTTC
>TRBJ2-7|TRBV18|-|15|TRBD2
CASSPPGLAAYEQYF
TGTGCCAGCTCACCGCCGGGACTAGCCGCCTACGAGCAGTACTTC
>TRBJ2-1|TRBV7-7|-|12|TRBD1
CAGSIQGGEQFF
TGTGCTGGCAGCATCCAAGGGGGCGAGCAGTTCTTC
>TRBJ2-2|TRBV7-9|-|16|-
CSTRASVNIWTGELFF
TGTTCTACGAGGGCATCGGTGAACATATGGACCGGGGAGCTGTTTTTT
>TRBJ1-5|TRBV10-3|once|15|TRBD1
CAISENRGDNQPQHF
TGTGCCATCAGTGAGAACAGGGGGGACAATCAGCCCCAGCATTTT
>TRBJ2-1|TRBV9|-|16|TRBD2
CASSTGTSGRSDEQFF
TGTGCCAGCAGCACCGGGACTAGCGGGAGGTCGGATGAGCAGTTCTTC
>TRBJ1-2|TRBV5-4|-|15|TRBD1
CASSLGGQGFYGYTF
TGTGCCAGCAGCTTGGGGGGACAGGGCTTCTATGGCTACACCTTC
>TRBJ2-7|TRBV5-1|once|13|-
CASSFTGNYEQYF
TGCGCCAGCAGCTTCACAGGGAACTACGAGCAGTACTTC
>TRBJ1-6|TRBV6-5|-|16|-
CASSYSSRSYNSPLHF
TGTGCCAGCAGTTACTCGAGCCGCTCCTATAATTCACCCCTCCACTTT
>TRBJ2-2|TRBV5-1|-|15|-
CASSLHGGNTGELFF
TGCGCCAGCAGCTTGCACGGGGGGAACACCGGGGAGCTGTTTTTT
>TRBJ2-7|TRBV4-1|-|13|TRBD1
CASSKTGSGEQYF
TGCGCCAGCAGCAAGACAGGGTCCGGCGAGCAGTACTTC
>TRBJ1-3|TRBV2|-|14|-
CASSYRVAGNTIYF
TGTGCCAGCAGTTACAGGGTTGCTGGAAACACCATATATTTT
>TRBJ1-5|TRBV6-5|-|13|-
CASSYSNGQPQHF
TGTGCCAGCAGTTACTCGAACGGTCAGCCCCAGCATTTT
>TRBJ1-4|TRBV5-1|-|19|TRBD1
CASSLGYRGRMGMGEKLFF
TGCGCCAGCAGCTTGGGATACAGGGGGCGCATGGGTATGGGTGAAAAACTGTTTTTT
>TRBJ2-3|TRBV4-1|-|16|TRBD2
CASSPLERGGADTQYF
TGCGCCAGCAGTCCACTCGAGCGGGGGGGCGCAGATACGCAGTATTTT
>TRBJ1-1|TRBV19|-|13|TRBD1
CASSLGQGTEAFF
TGTGCCAGTAGTCTCGGACAGGGGACTGAAGCTTTCTTT